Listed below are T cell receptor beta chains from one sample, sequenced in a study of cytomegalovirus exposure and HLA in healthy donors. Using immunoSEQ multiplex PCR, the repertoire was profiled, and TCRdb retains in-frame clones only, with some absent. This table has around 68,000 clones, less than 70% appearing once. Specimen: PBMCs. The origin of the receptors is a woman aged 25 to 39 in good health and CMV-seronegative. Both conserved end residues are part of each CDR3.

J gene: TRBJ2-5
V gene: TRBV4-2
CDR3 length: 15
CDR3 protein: CASSQQDRGPETQYF

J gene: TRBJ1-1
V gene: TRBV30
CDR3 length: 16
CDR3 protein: CAWSWGNRGWDTEAFF

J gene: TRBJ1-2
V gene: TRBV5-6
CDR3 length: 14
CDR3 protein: CASSRNGLNYGYTF

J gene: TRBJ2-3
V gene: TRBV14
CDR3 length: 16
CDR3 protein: CASSQWQGTVTDTQYF

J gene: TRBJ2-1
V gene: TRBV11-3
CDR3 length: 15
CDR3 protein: CASSLGAADYNEQFF

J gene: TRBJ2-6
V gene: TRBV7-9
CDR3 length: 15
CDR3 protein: CASRTGRGGANVLTF

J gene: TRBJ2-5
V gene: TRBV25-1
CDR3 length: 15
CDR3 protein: CASSSPGQPQETQYF

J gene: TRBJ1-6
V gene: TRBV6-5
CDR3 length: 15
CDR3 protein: CASSGEQGRNSPLHF

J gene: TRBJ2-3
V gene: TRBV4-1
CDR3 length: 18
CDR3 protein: CASSHSQTGRYSTDTQYF

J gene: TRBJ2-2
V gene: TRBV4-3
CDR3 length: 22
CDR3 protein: CASSQAPTSGEEYRADTGELFF

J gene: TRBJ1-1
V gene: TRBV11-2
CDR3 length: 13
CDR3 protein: CASSLVGDTEAFF

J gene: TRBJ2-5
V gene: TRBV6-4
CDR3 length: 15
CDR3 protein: CASSELAGGQETQYF